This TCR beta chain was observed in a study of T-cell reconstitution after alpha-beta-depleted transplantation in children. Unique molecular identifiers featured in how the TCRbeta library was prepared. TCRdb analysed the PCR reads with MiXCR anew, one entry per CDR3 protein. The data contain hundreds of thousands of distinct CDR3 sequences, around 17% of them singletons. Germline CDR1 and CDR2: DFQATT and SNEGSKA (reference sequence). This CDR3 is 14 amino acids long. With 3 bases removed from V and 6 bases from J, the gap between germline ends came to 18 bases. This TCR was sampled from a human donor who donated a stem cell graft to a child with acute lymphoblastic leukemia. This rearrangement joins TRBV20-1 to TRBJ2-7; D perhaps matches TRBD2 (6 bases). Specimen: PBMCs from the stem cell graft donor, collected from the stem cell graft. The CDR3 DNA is TGCAGTGCTAGTGAACAATCGGGACTTACCGAGCAGTACTTC. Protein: CSASEQSGLTEQYF.